Listed below are T cell receptor beta chains from one sample, sequenced in a study of CD8 T cells in Susac syndrome. TCRdb re-derived calls from the immunoSEQ multiplex PCR reads in MiXCR, one entry per CDR3 protein. The sample lists 250,000 to 300,000 distinct CDR3 sequences; 70% to 90% were seen once. Sample: CD8+ T cells from PBMCs. The receptors originated from a human donor with multiple sclerosis. Each CDR3 is given with its conserved first and last residue. Fields, in order: V gene, CDR3 protein.

>TRBV28
CASSLATGHNTDTQYF
>TRBV6-5
CASSLQGGQETQYF
>TRBV12-3/TRBV12-4
CASSILNPGISPLHF
>TRBV15
CATSRGPTSSTDTQYF
>TRBV28
CASTFGGRTDTQYF
>TRBV7-9
CASSMYAMREQYF
>TRBV6-2/TRBV6-3
CASSTTGSSNEQFF
>TRBV27
CASSLGVAGAYNEQFF
>TRBV21-1
CASSKYVTSTDTQYF
>TRBV20-1
CSARDFVAQGIYEQYF
>TRBV5-5
CASSLGTGAGDQPQHF
>TRBV27
CASSLFGEQFF
>TRBV4-3
CASSQAGDKTYEQYF
>TRBV14
CATRDMGSYEQYF
>TRBV2
CASEINEQFF